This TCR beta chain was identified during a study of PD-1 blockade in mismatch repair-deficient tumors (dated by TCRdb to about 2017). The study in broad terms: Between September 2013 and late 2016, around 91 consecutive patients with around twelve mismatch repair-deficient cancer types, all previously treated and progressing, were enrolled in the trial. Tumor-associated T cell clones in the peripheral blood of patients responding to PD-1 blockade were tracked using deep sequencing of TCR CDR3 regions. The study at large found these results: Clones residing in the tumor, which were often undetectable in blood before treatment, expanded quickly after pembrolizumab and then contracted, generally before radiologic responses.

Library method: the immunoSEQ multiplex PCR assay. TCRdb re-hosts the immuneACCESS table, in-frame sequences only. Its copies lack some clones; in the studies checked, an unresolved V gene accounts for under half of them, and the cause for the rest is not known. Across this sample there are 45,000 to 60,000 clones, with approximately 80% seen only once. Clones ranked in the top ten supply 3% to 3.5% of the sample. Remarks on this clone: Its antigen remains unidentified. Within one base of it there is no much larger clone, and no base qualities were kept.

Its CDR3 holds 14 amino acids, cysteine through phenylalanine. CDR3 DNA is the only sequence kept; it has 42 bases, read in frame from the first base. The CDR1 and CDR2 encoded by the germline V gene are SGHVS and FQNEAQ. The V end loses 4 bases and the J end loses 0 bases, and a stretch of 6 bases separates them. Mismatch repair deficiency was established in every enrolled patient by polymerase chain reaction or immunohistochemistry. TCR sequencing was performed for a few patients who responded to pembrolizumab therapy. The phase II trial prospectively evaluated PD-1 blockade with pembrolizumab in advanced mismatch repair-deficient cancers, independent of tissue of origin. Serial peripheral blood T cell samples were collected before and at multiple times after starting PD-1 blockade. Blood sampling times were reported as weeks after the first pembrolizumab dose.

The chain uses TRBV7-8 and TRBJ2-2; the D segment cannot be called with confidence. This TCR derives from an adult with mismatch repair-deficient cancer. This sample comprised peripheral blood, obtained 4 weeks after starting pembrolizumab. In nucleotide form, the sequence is TGTGCCAGCAGCTATCAGACGAACACCGGGGAGCTGTTTTTT. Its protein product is CASSYQTNTGELFF.